The T cell receptor beta chain described here comes from a study of human T cells and chemical hapten exposure. Study-wide context: Sensitizing treatment utilized 2% DPC over a roughly 2 cm by roughly 2 cm portion of upper inner arm skin.

In the library, unique molecular identifiers were attached to individual cDNA molecules. In TCRdb, the RACE reads were re-called with MiXCR into one record per CDR3 protein. The data show roughly 180,000 distinct CDR3 sequences, with more than 20% seen just once and about 7% held by the top ten. Per the germline V gene, CDR1 is SQVTM and CDR2 is ANQGSEA. Trimming stripped 4 bases from V and 4 bases from J, with 11 bases between. This CDR3 contains 12 residues. Described time point: patch test 1, 2 weeks after DPC sensitization. Documented treatment: therapeutic diphenylcyclopropenone sensitization with weekly scalp DPC. The study enrolled 18 to 70-year-old alopecia patients suitable for DPC. As regards this clonotype: What it binds is not known.

Study-wide results and limits: The number of TCRs above 1 in 1000 frequency did not change after DPC sensitization.

The sample in question was whole blood, obtained in connection with sensitization to the hapten diphenylcyclopropenone (DPC). The clonotype comes from a woman between 45 and 60 years old with alopecia areata. Some clones in this sample may be carry-over from other donors' samples. The chain has TRBV29-1 and TRBJ2-7, with a tentative D call TRBD2 (5 bases). CDR3 in amino acids: CSVGGEPYEQYF. As DNA, the CDR3 is TGCAGCGTTGGGGGAGAGCCTTACGAGCAGTACTTC.